Detailed here is one T cell receptor (beta chain). This may be a read error, as it is one base from a much larger clone. The data stem from a study of regulatory T cells in long-lasting Graves disease. Regarding time point: newly diagnosed GD, antithyroid drugs for less than 3 months. There was RNA extracted from PBMCs, and the TCR library was made from it. With iRepertoire HTBI primers and Arm-PCR of CDR3 regions, TCR beta libraries were built. MiXCR was run by TCRdb on the multiplex PCR reads, yielding one entry per CDR3 protein. Found here are about 610,000 distinct CDR3 sequences, around 16% of them singletons; the top ten hold around 12%. CDR1 is LGHNT, CDR2 FRNRAP, per germline. The CDR3 is made up of 17 amino acids. The same sample was also studied in work on T cells in Graves' hyperthyroidism and ophthalmopathy.

Sequenced material: peripheral blood mononuclear cells (PBMCs), taken at new diagnosis, from a patient treated with antithyroid drugs. The V call is TRBV12-5, the J call TRBJ2-1; 16 nucleotides match TRBD2. The receptor's source is a man younger than 30 with Graves disease. This CDR3 reads CASGLAGLAGGPNEQLF. The DNA for the CDR3 is TGTGCTAGTGGTTTGGCGGGACTAGCGGGAGGGCCCAATGAGCAGCTCTTC.